This note documents a single TCR beta chain sequence. This entry is derived from a study of blood T cell repertoires in COVID-19. In the study overall: The origin of the acute and convalescent COVID-19 samples was the United States, Italy and Spain.

The CDR3 is made up of 15 amino acids. The germline CDR1 and CDR2 sequences are ENHRY and SYGVKD. Trimming took 0 bases from V and 4 from J, leaving 10 bases between them. The assay was immunoSEQ multiplex PCR, and TCRdb's table has in-frame clones only and misses some. This sample has 60,000 or so clones, with 90% found just once. The rearrangement uses TRBV10-3 and TRBJ1-5; weak D call: TRBD1 (6 bases). This receptor was obtained from a man aged 55-75 years with active COVID-19. The sequenced sample consisted of peripheral blood. The CDR3 DNA reads as TGTGCCATCAGTGAGTCAGGACAGTCAAATCAGCCCCAGCATTTT. Residues: CAISESGQSNQPQHF.